These 27 T cell receptor beta chains originate from one sample sequenced in a study of T cell responses to AZD1222 COVID-19 vaccine. Profiling relied on immunoSEQ multiplex PCR, and the TCRdb table lists in-frame clones only, not all of them. Of roughly 150,000 clones listed, 70% to 90% are singletons. The starting material was peripheral blood, obtained on day 0 of AZD1222 vaccination. These receptors all stem from an adult in good health.

V usage is TRBV4-2 and J usage is TRBJ2-2, with TRBD1 matching 7 bases. The junction had 6 bases not matched to a gene; V was cut back by 5 bases and J by 6 bases. The CDR3 runs to 14 residues. Germline CDR1 and CDR2: LGHNA and YNFKEQ. The chain's CDR3 is CASSGDRVAGELFF. CDR3 bases: TGTGCCAGCAGCGGAGACAGGGTGGCCGGGGAGCTGTTTTTT.

This chain connects TRBV19 to TRBJ1-2; no definite D call. This CDR3 comprises 14 residues. V shed 5 bases and J shed 2 bases, with 12 bases lying between them. The germline CDR1 and CDR2 sequences are LNHDA and SQIVND (reference sequence). CDR3 sequence (DNA): TGTGCCAGTAGTGTTCCCGGCGGGAACTATGGCTACACCTTC. Encoded protein: CASSVPGGNYGYTF.

The V gene is TRBV6-2 or TRBV6-3, the J gene TRBJ1-1; D gene unclear. The CDR3 has 16 amino acids. V was cut by 1 base and J by 6 bases, with 18 bases left in between. Germline values: CDR1 MNHEY, CDR2 SVGEGT. In DNA, the CDR3 is TGTGCCAGCAGTTACTACGACACAGCACTTGAGGCTGAAGCTTTCTTT. Translated, it gives CASSYYDTALEAEAFF.

J is TRBJ2-7 and V is TRBV10-3; possible D gene TRBD2, 6 bases. The CDR3 contains 13 residues. V dropped 4 bases and J dropped 4 bases, with 11 bases sitting between them. In germline, CDR1 is ENHRY, CDR2 SYGVKD. CDR3 bases: TGTGCCATCAGTGGCGGGACGAATTACGAGCAGTACTTC. This codes for CAISGGTNYEQYF.

The chain uses TRBV7-2 and TRBJ2-4; perhaps D is TRBD1 or TRBD2 (5 bases each). The CDR3 totals 15 residues. Germline values: CDR1 SGHTA, CDR2 FQGNSA. Trimming stripped 3 bases from V and 3 bases from J, with 12 bases between. In nucleotides, the CDR3 is TGTGCCAGCAGCTTGATAAGGGGAGTCAAAAACATTCAGTACTTC. It specifies CASSLIRGVKNIQYF.

V is TRBV5-1 and J is TRBJ2-7; 8 bases line up with TRBD1. The CDR3 contains 13 residues. J gave up 3 bases and V 5 bases, and 4 bases lay outside the gene matches. The germline V gene encodes CDR1 SGHRS and CDR2 YFSETQ. The CDR3 reads CASRGQGNYEQYF. The CDR3, as DNA: TGCGCCAGCAGAGGACAGGGAAACTACGAGCAGTACTTC.

The chain combines TRBV24-1 with TRBJ2-3; TRBD1 agrees at 7 bases. Germline lookup yields CDR1 KGHDR and CDR2 SFDVKD. The CDR3 extends over 15 amino acids. With 1 base clipped from V and 5 bases from J, the junction kept 5 bases outside the gene matches. The CDR3 loop is CATSDFGGQRDTQYF. The CDR3, as DNA: TGTGCCACCAGTGATTTTGGGGGACAGAGAGATACGCAGTATTTT.

The table lists this clone with a count of one. The chain carries TRBV18 and TRBJ1-3, with D unclear. Germline CDR1 is KGHSH and CDR2 is LQKENI. The V end was cut by 3 bases, the J end by 3 bases, with 0 bases between. This CDR3 contains 11 residues. CDR3 nucleotide sequence: TGTGCCAGCTCACCTGGAAACACCATATATTTT. Translation gives CASSPGNTIYF.

This clone was seen once. The V gene is TRBV10-3, the J gene TRBJ1-3; D is unresolved. Germline V gives CDR1 ENHRY, CDR2 SYGVKD. V lost 7 bases, J lost 0 bases, and 4 bases lay in between. This CDR3 contains 12 residues. CDR3 sequence (DNA): TGTGCCATCACAGGCTCTGGAAACACCATATATTTT. As protein: CAITGSGNTIYF.

CDR3 loop: CSVTNGTNHNSPLHF. For the CDR3, the DNA is TGCAGCGTAACAAACGGGACAAACCATAATTCACCCCTCCACTTT. This sequence joins TRBV29-1 and TRBJ1-6; TRBD1 is a possible D gene (6 bases). The V end lost 6 bases, the J end lost 5 bases, and 17 bases lay between the germline ends. The CDR3 length is 15 residues. Per the germline V gene, CDR1 is SQVTM and CDR2 is ANQGSEA.

The table lists this clone with a few counts. V gene TRBV6-2 or TRBV6-3 combines with J gene TRBJ2-1; 10 bases map to TRBD2. The V gene end was trimmed by 8 bases and the J gene end by 6 bases; junction bases not matched to a gene: 7. The CDR3 consists of 14 residues. The V gene's germline CDR1 is MNHEY and CDR2 SVGEGT. The CDR3 DNA reads as TGTGCCAGCCGCCAACTAGCGGGAAGCAATGAGCAGTTCTTC. Translated, it gives CASRQLAGSNEQFF.

CDR3: CASSLNQALYEQYF. The DNA for the CDR3 is TGCGCCAGCAGCTTGAACCAGGCCCTCTACGAGCAGTACTTC. The chain uses TRBV5-1 and TRBJ2-7, with D hard to call. Trimming shortened V by 1 base and J by 3 bases, and 11 bases separated the two germline ends. The length of the CDR3 is 14 residues. Per germline, CDR1 SGHRS and CDR2 YFSETQ.

V and J are TRBV25-1 and TRBJ1-2; D is uncertain. Germline V gene lookup returns CDR1 MGHDK and CDR2 SYGVNS. The CDR3 is made up of 13 amino acids. V lost 4 bases, J lost 7 bases, and 13 bases lay in between. The CDR3 DNA reads TGTGCCAGCAGTGGCGGGCTACCGGGTGGCTACACCTTC. Translation: CASSGGLPGGYTF.

The V call is TRBV28, the J call TRBJ1-1; D uncertain. The V gene lost 3 bases and the J gene lost 2 bases, with 7 bases spanning the gap. The CDR3 has 13 residues. Looked up from germline, CDR1 is MDHEN and CDR2 is SYDVKM. CDR3 residues: CASSLMVNTEAFF. CDR3 DNA sequence: TGTGCCAGCAGTTTGATGGTAAACACTGAAGCTTTCTTT.

This clone occurred a few times. V is TRBV5-6 and J is TRBJ2-1; 9 bases fit TRBD1. Trimming at V came to 0 bases and at J to 4 bases, leaving 2 bases not matched to a gene. This CDR3 region has 15 residues. Germline V gene lookup returns CDR1 SGHDT and CDR2 YYEEEE. The CDR3 bases are TGTGCCAGCAGCTTGGTGACAGGGGGTTACAATGAGCAGTTCTTC. Encoded protein: CASSLVTGGYNEQFF.

V and J are TRBV6-5 and TRBJ1-4; D remains ambiguous. This CDR3 has 13 amino acids. V dropped 6 bases and J dropped 8 bases, with 13 bases sitting between them. Germline V gene sequence: CDR1 MNHEY, CDR2 SVGAGI. The CDR3 coding sequence is TGTGCCAGCAGACTCGGGGTGAACGAAAAACTGTTTTTT. The encoded protein is CASRLGVNEKLFF.

V and J are TRBV18 and TRBJ1-5; D gene uncertain. CDR1 and CDR2 (germline): KGHSH, LQKENI. V was shortened by 2 bases and J by 4 bases, with 15 bases between the two germline ends. The CDR3 contains 16 residues. CDR3 sequence reads: CASSPAAGASNQPQHF. CDR3 in DNA: TGTGCCAGCTCACCAGCTGCTGGCGCGTCAAATCAGCCCCAGCATTTT.

The chain recombines TRBV7-2 with TRBJ1-5, with 8 bases identical to TRBD1. The J segment lost 7 bases and the V segment lost 5 bases, leaving 10 bases of the junction unmatched. CDR1 and CDR2 (germline): SGHTA, FQGNSA. This CDR3 comprises 15 residues. The CDR3: CASSPRTGRGQPQHF. In DNA form, the CDR3 reads TGTGCCAGCAGCCCCCGGACAGGGCGGGGGCAGCCCCAGCATTTT.

The chain combines TRBV27 with TRBJ2-5; D gene ambiguous. Germline V gene sequence: CDR1 MNHEY, CDR2 SMNVEV (reference sequence). The CDR3 has 15 amino acids. V was shortened by 8 bases and J by 3 bases, with 19 bases between the two germline ends. This chain's CDR3 is CASRGFGPTEETQYF. DNA for the CDR3: TGTGCCAGCCGTGGATTTGGACCAACTGAAGAGACCCAGTACTTC.

CDR3 protein: CATRATGPDTQYF. CDR3 DNA sequence: TGTGCCACCAGAGCAACAGGGCCAGATACGCAGTATTTT. The V gene is TRBV24-1, the J gene TRBJ2-3; possible D gene TRBD1, 6 bases. The CDR3 totals 13 residues. Germline CDR1 KGHDR, CDR2 SFDVKD. Trimming cost V 7 bases and J 4 bases, with 11 bases left between them.

The rearrangement links TRBV5-4 to TRBJ1-3; 10 nucleotides agree with TRBD1. Trimming cost V 4 bases and J 13 bases; bases outside gene matches: 11. The CDR3 consists of 14 residues. CDR1 and CDR2 from the germline V gene are SGHNT and YYREEE (reference sequence). In DNA form, the CDR3 reads TGTGCCAGCAGCGCAGGGACAGGGGCCCTGAGGATATATTTT. Its translation is CASSAGTGALRIYF.

The chain is built from TRBV7-9 and TRBJ1-1, with no clear D. Trimming pared 5 bases from V and 2 bases from J, leaving 9 bases between. This CDR3 is 13 amino acids long. Germline V gene data show CDR1 as SEHNR and CDR2 as FQNEAQ (reference sequence). CDR3 region: CASSAQANTEAFF. In nucleotides, the CDR3 is TGTGCCAGCAGCGCTCAAGCTAACACTGAAGCTTTCTTT.

This chain links TRBV10-1 with TRBJ2-7; 7 bases are shared with TRBD2. The CDR3 runs 13 residues. Unmatched junction bases numbered 2, after V lost 6 bases and J lost 0 bases. Germline CDR1 reads WNHNN; CDR2 reads SYGVQD (reference sequence). The CDR3 nucleotides read TGCGCCAGCAGCGGCGGGGGCTCCTACGAGCAGTACTTC. Translated: CASSGGGSYEQYF.

The V call is TRBV19, the J call TRBJ2-1; D might be TRBD2 (5 bases). Between the trimmed V and J ends, which lost 5 bases and 0 bases, there was a span of 14 bases. This CDR3 is 16 amino acids long. The germline gives CDR1 LNHDA, CDR2 SQIVND (reference sequence). CDR3 amino acids: CASSDWTVSSYNEQFF. The CDR3 DNA is TGTGCCAGTAGTGATTGGACTGTGAGCTCCTACAATGAGCAGTTCTTC.

The V and J genes are TRBV30 and TRBJ1-4, with 11 bases aligning to TRBD1. The germline CDR1 and CDR2 sequences are GTSNPN and SVGIG (reference sequence). J lost 6 bases, V lost 5 bases, and 8 bases had no gene match. The CDR3 is 15 amino acids. The CDR3 spells CAWAGTGGGDEKLFF. The DNA for the CDR3 is TGTGCCTGGGCTGGGACAGGGGGAGGAGATGAAAAACTGTTTTTT.

The J gene is TRBJ2-5, the V gene TRBV28; D unclear. This CDR3 contains 13 residues. V gave up 1 base and J gave up 6 bases, with 9 bases separating them. In germline, CDR1 is MDHEN, CDR2 SYDVKM. The CDR3 here is CASSLSGFQTQYF. The CDR3 region has the DNA TGTGCCAGCAGTTTATCCGGGTTTCAGACCCAGTACTTC. Full variable domain (rest looked up from reference TRBV28 and TRBJ2-5): DVKVTQSSRYLVKRTGEKVFLECVQDMDHENMFWYRQDPGLGLRLIYFSYDVKMKEKGDIPEGYSVSREKKERFSLILESASTNQTSMYLCASSLSGFQTQYFGPGTRLLVL.

The chain joins TRBV15 to TRBJ2-6; either TRBD1 or TRBD2 may supply D (6 bases each). The CDR3 loop spans 17 amino acids. In germline, CDR1 is LNHNV, CDR2 YYDKDF (reference sequence). V dropped 3 bases and J dropped 4 bases, with 16 bases sitting between them. CDR3 nucleotides: TGTGCCACCAGCAGGGAGGGGGGATTCCCCGGGGCCAACGTCCTGACTTTC. Encoded protein: CATSREGGFPGANVLTF.